Below, one T cell receptor (beta chain) is given with its context. There are 14 residues in the CDR3. The V end lost 6 bases, the J end lost 0 bases, and 15 bases lay between the germline ends. From germline, CDR1 is SQVTM and CDR2 ANQGSEA. Indicated time point: pretreatment peripheral blood. The source of the sample is a study of PD-L1 blockade in urothelial cancer. Study-level background: Blood was tested 3 weeks (second dose) and 6 weeks into treatment.

Clones were read by immunoSEQ multiplex PCR, and TCRdb kept only the in-frame ones, dropping some. Found here are approximately 94,000 clones, around 87% of them singletons; the top ten hold 2% to 2.5%. Sample: PBMCs, taken around atezolizumab (anti-PD-L1) treatment. J is TRBJ2-7 and V is TRBV29-1, with D tentatively TRBD2 (6 bases). The clonotype comes from a man in his 60s with urothelial cancer. This CDR3 reads CSVGGGSFSYEQYF. In DNA form, the CDR3 reads TGCAGCGTCGGGGGAGGTAGCTTCTCCTACGAGCAGTACTTC.